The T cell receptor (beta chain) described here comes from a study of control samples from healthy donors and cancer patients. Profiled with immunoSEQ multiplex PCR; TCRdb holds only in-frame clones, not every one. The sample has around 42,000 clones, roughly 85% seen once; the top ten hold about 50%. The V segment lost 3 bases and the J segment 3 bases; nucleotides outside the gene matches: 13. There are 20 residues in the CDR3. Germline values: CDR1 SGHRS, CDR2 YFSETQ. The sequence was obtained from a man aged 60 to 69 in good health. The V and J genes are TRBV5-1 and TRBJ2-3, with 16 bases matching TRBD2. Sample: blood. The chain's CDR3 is CASSWTPPGLAGGKTDTQYF. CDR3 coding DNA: TGCGCCAGCAGCTGGACCCCCCCGGGACTAGCGGGGGGGAAAACAGATACGCAGTATTTT.